This T cell receptor (beta chain) was sequenced in a study of blood T cell repertoires in COVID-19. CDR3 length equals 14 residues. V dropped 5 bases and J dropped 5; count of bases not matched to a gene: 2. Germline CDR1 SNHLY, CDR2 FYNNEI. Sequencing used immunoSEQ multiplex PCR; TCRdb keeps in-frame clones, though not all of them. Here the sample spans roughly 77,000 clones, roughly 88% being singletons. The source is a human donor in a cohort sampled during active COVID-19. Sequences were obtained from peripheral blood. The chain couples TRBV2 to TRBJ2-3, with TRBD2 matching over 12 bases. The CDR3 sequence: CASSPSGREDTQYF. The CDR3 bases are TGTGCCAGCAGTCCTAGCGGGAGGGAAGATACGCAGTATTTT.